The clone carrying this TCR beta chain has just a few counts. Its antigen is currently unknown. Trimming pared 3 bases from V and 9 bases from J, leaving 9 bases between. Germline V lookup: CDR1 MGHDK, CDR2 SYGVNS. The CDR3 is made up of 12 amino acids. The source of the sample is a study of T cell repertoires in cytomegalovirus infection. Overall study context: Signatures in public TCR beta sequences pointed to both CMV infection and matching HLA type. Study observations and caveats: It was HLA-C-restricted CMV-specific TCR beta clonotypes that dominated the response ex vivo.

MiXCR, run by TCRdb on the reads, gives a single entry per CDR3 protein. The sample has 100,000 to 150,000 distinct CDR3 sequences, almost 9% seen once; the top ten hold 10%. The specimen was PBMCs. The TCR comes from a human donor in good health (CMV status not recorded). Some clones in this sample may be carry-over from other donors' samples. The rearrangement joins TRBV25-1 to TRBJ2-1, with D possibly TRBD1 on 6 matching bases. The CDR3 nucleotides read TGTGCCAGCAGTGAGCAGGGGCCTGAGCAGTTCTTC. Its protein product is CASSEQGPEQFF.